Below are 7 T cell receptor beta chains sequenced from a single sample in a study of tumor-infiltrating lymphocytes in localized non-small cell lung cancer. Profiled with immunoSEQ multiplex PCR; TCRdb holds only in-frame clones, not every one. The table lists under 10,000 clones, about 71% of them singletons. The sample consisted of uninvolved lung tissue not adjacent to the tumor. The source of these receptors is a human donor with non-small cell lung cancer.

The chain couples TRBV11-1 to TRBJ1-1; D is unresolved. The V end was cut by 1 base, the J end by 8 bases, with 8 bases between. The germline CDR1 and CDR2 sequences are SGHAT and FQDESV (reference sequence). The CDR3 spans 12 residues. This CDR3 reads CASSLGDWEAFF. CDR3 bases: TGTGCCAGCAGCTTAGGAGATTGGGAAGCTTTCTTT.

The chain combines TRBV4-3 with TRBJ2-7; D remains unclear. Trimming stripped 1 base from V and 6 bases from J, with 10 bases between. The CDR3 consists of 13 residues. Germline-derived CDR1 and CDR2 are LGHNA and YSLEER. The CDR3 DNA reads TGCGCCAGCAGCCAAGGATACAGTGCCGAGCAGTACTTC. Its protein product is CASSQGYSAEQYF.

This sequence joins TRBV4-3 and TRBJ1-2; TRBD1 might be the D (6 bases). The germline CDR1 and CDR2 sequences are LGHNA and YSLEER. The CDR3 totals 16 residues. V was cut by 3 bases and J by 0 bases, with 14 bases left in between. The CDR3 bases are TGCGCCAGCAGCCATAATGGGGCAGGGGCTAACTATGGCTACACCTTC. Its protein product is CASSHNGAGANYGYTF.

This clone was detected a few times. V usage is TRBV6-5 and J usage is TRBJ2-7; TRBD2 is a possible D gene (6 bases). Trimming took off 0 bases at V and 4 bases at J, with 16 bases between the two ends. Per germline, CDR1 MNHEY and CDR2 SVGAGI. The CDR3 extends over 16 amino acids. CDR3 amino acids: CASSYSSSVAGYEQYF. The CDR3 DNA sequence: TGTGCCAGCAGTTACTCCTCTAGCGTTGCTGGGTACGAGCAGTACTTC.

This clone came up a few times. V is TRBV7-2 and J is TRBJ1-1; D gene uncertain. CDR3 length equals 13 residues. The V gene lost 8 bases and the J gene lost 2 bases, with 12 bases spanning the gap. Germline V gene sequence: CDR1 SGHTA, CDR2 FQGNSA. The CDR3: CASRETGNTEAFF. The CDR3 coding sequence is TGTGCCAGCCGCGAGACTGGTAACACTGAAGCTTTCTTT.

The chain has TRBV2 and TRBJ2-7; TRBD2 matches at 7 bases. Germline CDR1 reads SNHLY; CDR2 reads FYNNEI. J was trimmed by 1 base and V by 6 bases; bases with no gene match: 12. The CDR3 totals 16 residues. This chain's CDR3 is CASRSVGRMASYEQYF. In nucleotides, the CDR3 is TGTGCCAGCAGATCAGTCGGGAGGATGGCTTCCTACGAGCAGTACTTC.

The chain combines TRBV5-1 with TRBJ2-7; weak D call: TRBD2 (6 bases). V was shortened by 5 bases and J by 0 bases, with 12 bases between the two germline ends. From germline, CDR1 is SGHRS and CDR2 YFSETQ. This CDR3 contains 14 residues. The CDR3 nucleotides are TGCGCCAGCAGTGGGGACTCCCCCTCCTACGAGCAGTACTTC. This sequence encodes CASSGDSPSYEQYF.